The 7 T cell receptor beta chains below all came from one sample that was sequenced in a study of OX40 agonist ivuxolimab in advanced cancers. Assay used: immunoSEQ multiplex PCR; TCRdb lists only in-frame clones, some missing. The sample holds 94,000 or so clones, under 85% seen once. Source: CD4+ or CD8+ T cells sorted from blood, taken in a trial of the OX40 agonist ivuxolimab. The receptors derive from an adult with an advanced solid tumor such as melanoma, head and neck, liver or kidney cancer.

V and J are TRBV6-5 and TRBJ2-1; D is unclear. The CDR3 runs 15 residues. Trimming cost V 2 bases and J 1 base, with 9 bases left between them. Germline V CDR1 and CDR2: MNHEY, SVGAGI. Here the CDR3 reads CASSYELGSYNEQFF. As DNA, the CDR3 is TGTGCCAGCAGTTACGAGTTAGGGTCCTACAATGAGCAGTTCTTC.

The V gene is TRBV5-6, the J gene TRBJ2-7; D may be TRBD2 (6 bases). The CDR3 consists of 14 residues. Between the trimmed V and J ends, which lost 5 bases and 0 bases, there was a span of 12 bases. Germline V gene lookup returns CDR1 SGHDT and CDR2 YYEEEE. The CDR3: CASRSGTFSYEQYF. The DNA of the CDR3 is TGTGCCAGCAGATCCGGGACTTTCTCCTACGAGCAGTACTTC.

The rearrangement uses TRBV5-6 and TRBJ2-7, with D possibly being TRBD1 (5 bases). This CDR3 is built from 14 residues. Germline-derived CDR1 and CDR2 are SGHDT and YYEEEE. V lost 0 bases, J lost 4 bases, and 11 bases lay in between. CDR3 protein: CASSLEGQSYEQYF. The CDR3 DNA reads TGTGCCAGCAGCTTGGAGGGGCAAAGTTACGAGCAGTACTTC.

As concerns this clone: Other DNA sequences within the sample encode an identical CDR3. The chain carries TRBV25-1 and TRBJ1-2, with unresolved D. This CDR3 is built from 12 residues. CDR1 MGHDK and CDR2 SYGVNS come from the germline V gene. V was trimmed by 5 bases and J by 4 bases, leaving 8 bases between them. CDR3 nucleotide sequence: TGTGCCAGCAGTCGCGGCCCCTATGGCTACACCTTC. It is translated as CASSRGPYGYTF.

The rearrangement uses TRBV14 and TRBJ1-6; no firm D call. Per germline, CDR1 SGHDN and CDR2 FVKESK. This CDR3 has 14 residues. V lost 2 bases to trimming and J lost 10 bases, with 12 bases between them. Here the CDR3 DNA reads TGTGCCAGCAGCCAAACCCAGACAAGGTCACCCCTCCACTTT. Protein sequence: CASSQTQTRSPLHF.

The V and J genes are TRBV5-1 and TRBJ2-1; 10 nucleotides agree with TRBD2. The CDR3 extends over 15 amino acids. The V and J ends lost 4 bases and 7 bases, in that order; junction bases with no gene match: 8. Germline CDR1 SGHRS, CDR2 YFSETQ. In DNA, the CDR3 is TGCGCCAGCAGCGGCCTAGCGGGGGAAGAGAATGAGCAGTTCTTC. Its translation: CASSGLAGEENEQFF.

This clone appeared once. The CDR3 region is CASSPLTSGGGSYNEQFF. In DNA, the CDR3 is TGTGCCAGCTCACCTCTGACTAGCGGGGGTGGTTCCTACAATGAGCAGTTCTTC. The chain carries TRBV18 and TRBJ2-1, with 12 bases that match TRBD2. CDR1 is KGHSH, CDR2 LQKENI, per germline. The CDR3 is made up of 18 amino acids. V was clipped by 3 bases and J by 1 base; unmatched bases: 7.